This T cell receptor (beta chain) came from a study of blood T cell repertoires in COVID-19. Generated by immunoSEQ multiplex PCR, the TCRdb table keeps only in-frame clones and is missing some. The sample includes tens of thousands of clones, more than 75% of them seen just once. Looked up from germline, CDR1 is MNHEY and CDR2 is SVGAGI. V lost 6 bases to trimming and J lost 5 bases; unmatched junction nucleotides: 5. The CDR3 spans 13 residues. The V call is TRBV6-5, the J call TRBJ1-2, with 8 bases that match TRBD1. Sequenced material: peripheral blood. The clonotype was recovered from a man older than 75 with active or convalescent COVID-19. This chain's CDR3 is CASSLDREYGYTF. The CDR3, as DNA: TGTGCCAGCAGCCTGGACAGGGAGTATGGCTACACCTTC.